The clone carrying this TCR beta chain was counted a few times. Its target is not known. This entry comes from a study of shared clonotypes between healthy human individuals. Across the whole study: Three plates were used per donor for CD4 naive, three for CD4 memory, two for CD8 naive and one for CD8 memory.

Per the original methods: Junction-only sequences produced by ImmunoSEQ had no quality scores, so filtering differed. Using immunoSEQ multiplex PCR, the repertoire was profiled, and TCRdb retains in-frame clones only, with some absent. V and J calls and clone size are those listed in that table; D and trimming were worked out from the DNA. The table lists 980,000 or so clones, about 80% of them singletons. Study results and limitations: It was anticipated that sequencing depth would influence how many clonotypes donors shared.

The study drew all its donors from Caucasian adults living in Nashville, Tennessee. The source material was memory CD4+ T cells sorted from blood. Described subset: CD45RA-negative fraction. The TCR comes from a man between 18 and 29 years old in good health.

The CDR3 bases are TGTGCTAGTGGTCCCTCCGGACGGTATAATTCACCCCTCCACTTT. This translates into CASGPSGRYNSPLHF. The chain carries TRBV12-5 and TRBJ1-6; no firm D call. V lost 5 bases and J 4 bases, leaving 12 bases between the germline ends. The CDR3 is made up of 15 amino acids. Germline CDR1 reads LGHNT; CDR2 reads FRNRAP.